These T cell receptor beta chains were read from a single sample in a study of T cell repertoires in cytomegalovirus infection. Via MiXCR, TCRdb re-called the reads, giving one row per CDR3 protein. Of 55,000 to 85,000 distinct CDR3 sequences in the sample, approximately 22% were seen once. Their specific antigens are unknown. Specimen: CD8+ T cells from cultured PBMCs, collected from culture after CMV antigen stimulation. All receptors come from a human donor in good health (CMV status not recorded). Some clones in this sample may be carry-over from other donors' samples. Both conserved end residues are part of each CDR3. D genes are given only for firm matches. Clone size is stated in some rows and not others, as once, few, many or a class when expanded.

J gene	clone size	D gene	V gene	CDR3 DNA	CDR3 protein
TRBJ1-2	many	-	TRBV7-2	TGTGCCAGCAGCCCCCGGGTCGAGGGGTTTTATGGCTACACCTTC	CASSPRVEGFYGYTF
TRBJ2-2	few	TRBD1	TRBV7-2	TGTGCCAGTACGAAAAGGGACAGACCGAACACCGGGGAGCTGTTTTTT	CASTKRDRPNTGELFF
TRBJ2-7	-	TRBD2	TRBV11-2	TGTGCCAGCAGCTTAGCGGCGGGGGGGGTGTACGAGCAGTACTTC	CASSLAAGGVYEQYF
TRBJ2-7	many	TRBD1	TRBV20-1	TGCAGTGCTAGGGGTTCGGACAGGGAGACCGAGCAGTACTTC	CSARGSDRETEQYF
TRBJ2-3	-	-	TRBV7-9	TGTGCCAGCAGCTTAGAAGTGGCACGCGGGGCCTTCACAGATACGCAGTATTTT	CASSLEVARGAFTDTQYF
TRBJ1-4	-	-	TRBV12-3/TRBV12-4	TGTGCCAGCAGTCCAAAACTGGGGCTTTGGGAAAAACTGTTTTTT	CASSPKLGLWEKLFF
TRBJ2-7	-	TRBD1	TRBV6-2/TRBV6-3	TGTGCCAGCAGACAGACAGGGTTCGACGAGCAGTACTTC	CASRQTGFDEQYF
TRBJ1-2	-	-	TRBV7-9	TGTGCCAGCAGCTTAGTCGGAAGTCGCAACTATGGCTACACCTTC	CASSLVGSRNYGYTF
TRBJ2-2	-	-	TRBV12-3/TRBV12-4	TGTACCAGCAGTTCCTTCGGGGACACCGGGGAGCTGTTTTTT	CTSSSFGDTGELFF
TRBJ2-7	large	-	TRBV30	TGTGCCTGGGTCGGAGAGGCCGGACCCTACGAGCAGTACTTC	CAWVGEAGPYEQYF
TRBJ1-3	few	TRBD1	TRBV12-3/TRBV12-4	TGTGCCAGCAGTTTACCGGGACAGGCAATCGGAAACACCATATATTTT	CASSLPGQAIGNTIYF
TRBJ2-7	-	-	TRBV7-9	TGTGCCAGCAGCGGCACCGGGACGGAAATCGCCTACGAGCAGTACTTC	CASSGTGTEIAYEQYF
TRBJ1-1	many	-	TRBV7-9	TGTGCCAGCAGCCGGACGTCTGATGAAGCTTTCTTT	CASSRTSDEAFF
TRBJ1-1	few	-	TRBV7-2	TGTGCCAGCAGCTTAAGAGGGGTGGGGACTGAAGCTTTCTTT	CASSLRGVGTEAFF
TRBJ2-1	once	TRBD2	TRBV12-3/TRBV12-4	TGTGCCAGCAGATTAGCGGGGAGTGAGCAGTTCTTC	CASRLAGSEQFF
TRBJ2-3	few	-	TRBV7-3	TGTGCCAGCAGCTTTGCTGGGGGCGGGGCAGATACGCAGTATTTT	CASSFAGGGADTQYF
TRBJ2-7	-	TRBD1	TRBV28	TGTGCCAGCAGTCCCCGGACAGGGGCGAACGAGCAGTACTTC	CASSPRTGANEQYF
TRBJ1-6	few	TRBD1	TRBV7-2	TGTGCCAGCAGCTTGGACAGGGGGAGACCCCTCCACTTT	CASSLDRGRPLHF
TRBJ2-7	-	-	TRBV7-9	TGTGCCAGCAGCCCCGTCCTGGAGCGAGGCGAGCAGTACTTC	CASSPVLERGEQYF
TRBJ2-5	-	-	TRBV7-9	TGTGCCAGCAGCCCGAGTTGGGGTGAAGAGACCCAGTACTTC	CASSPSWGEETQYF
TRBJ2-5	-	-	TRBV6-5	TGTGCCAGCAGTTACTCTTCGGGACTCCTCACCGAGACCCAGTACTTC	CASSYSSGLLTETQYF
TRBJ2-3	many	TRBD2	TRBV2	TGTGCCAGCAGACCACTAGCGGGGGGCATGACAGATACGCAGTATTTT	CASRPLAGGMTDTQYF
TRBJ1-2	-	-	TRBV14	TGTGCCAGCAGCCAAGTACCAGACGGAGGGGGCTATGGCTACACCTTC	CASSQVPDGGGYGYTF
TRBJ1-1	few	-	TRBV12-3/TRBV12-4	TGTGCCAGCAGTCCAACGGGACCGCTGAACACTGAAGCTTTCTTT	CASSPTGPLNTEAFF
TRBJ2-5	few	TRBD1	TRBV27	TGTGCCAGCAGTTTATCGACAGGGGAAACGGAGACCCAGTACTTC	CASSLSTGETETQYF
TRBJ2-3	few	-	TRBV30	TGTGCCTGGAGTACGACCTATGATACGCAGTATTTT	CAWSTTYDTQYF
TRBJ2-5	-	TRBD2	TRBV7-6	TGTGCCAGCAGCGCACCCAGAGCGGGGGGGCTCCAAGAGACCCAGTACTTC	CASSAPRAGGLQETQYF
TRBJ2-7	-	-	TRBV2	TGTGCCAGCAGTGAGGGCCAGACCTACGAGCAGTACTTC	CASSEGQTYEQYF
TRBJ2-1	-	TRBD1	TRBV12-3/TRBV12-4	TGTGCCAGCAGTGGGCCAGGGGGCCTGAATGAGCAGTTCTTC	CASSGPGGLNEQFF
TRBJ2-7	many	-	TRBV7-6	TGTGCCAGCAGCTCCGGGACGGGGCCCTCCGAGCAGTACTTC	CASSSGTGPSEQYF
TRBJ2-1	few	-	TRBV9	TGTGCCAGCAGCGCGCGAAACAATGAGCAGTTCTTC	CASSARNNEQFF
TRBJ2-3	-	TRBD2	TRBV12-3/TRBV12-4	TGTGCCAGCAGTCTTAGCGGGGCAGGGGATACGCAGTATTTT	CASSLSGAGDTQYF
TRBJ2-7	-	-	TRBV6-6	TGTGCCAGCAGTATTGACAGCTCCTACGAGCAGTACTTC	CASSIDSSYEQYF
TRBJ2-7	-	TRBD2	TRBV6-5	TGTGCCAGCAGCCTGGCGGGGGGGCTCCTGGGCGAGCAGTACTTC	CASSLAGGLLGEQYF
TRBJ2-3	-	-	TRBV11-2	TGTGCCAGCAGCGACAGGGGAGTAGCGGGCACCACAGATACGCAGTATTTT	CASSDRGVAGTTDTQYF
TRBJ2-2	-	-	TRBV7-8	TGTGCCGGATCCTTATCCCCAGGGAATACCGGGGAGCTGTTTTTT	CAGSLSPGNTGELFF
TRBJ2-3	-	-	TRBV2	TGTGCCAGCAGCGGGGACACAGATACGCAGTATTTT	CASSGDTDTQYF
TRBJ2-5	-	TRBD1	TRBV3-1	TGTGCCAGCAGCCAAGATGGGACAGGGCGCCAAGAGACCCAGTACTTC	CASSQDGTGRQETQYF
TRBJ1-2	-	TRBD1	TRBV10-3	TGTGCCATCAGTGCCCGACAGGGGATAGACGGCTACACCTTC	CAISARQGIDGYTF
TRBJ2-7	many	-	TRBV7-9	TGTGCCAGCAGCTTAGTCTCCTACGAGCAGTACTTC	CASSLVSYEQYF
TRBJ1-1	once	-	TRBV12-3/TRBV12-4	TGTGCCAGCAGTTTTGGCGGGAAAGCTTTCTTT	CASSFGGKAFF
TRBJ2-3	many	TRBD2	TRBV12-3/TRBV12-4	TGTGCCAGCAGTTGGACTAGCGGGAACACAGATACGCAGTATTTT	CASSWTSGNTDTQYF
TRBJ1-1	-	-	TRBV7-6	TGTGCCAGCAGCTCACCAAGGGGGAACGGGGAGAACACTGAAGCTTTCTTT	CASSSPRGNGENTEAFF
TRBJ2-1	-	-	TRBV27	TGTGCCAGCAGTTTCGGGGTGCCAACGTACAATGAGCAGTTCTTC	CASSFGVPTYNEQFF
TRBJ2-4	-	TRBD1	TRBV7-6	TGTGCCAGCAGCTCCTCTCCCGGGACAGGGGTCAGAGTCGGCAAAAACATTCAGTACTTC	CASSSSPGTGVRVGKNIQYF
TRBJ1-1	few	-	TRBV6-2/TRBV6-3	TGTGCCAGCAGTTACTCGTCAGGGAGGACTGAAGCTTTCTTT	CASSYSSGRTEAFF
TRBJ2-7	-	-	TRBV6-2/TRBV6-3	TGTGCCAGCAGTTACTCCTTAGGGGGAACCTACGAGCAGTACTTC	CASSYSLGGTYEQYF